This T cell receptor beta chain was found in a study of CD8 T cells in Susac syndrome. Patients with stable or active relapsing-remitting disease, all of them treatment-naive, made up the multiple sclerosis controls. Negative isolation was used for CD8+ and CD4+ T cells and FACS enrichment for TEMRA cells. Findings and limits, study-wide: As the study acknowledged, the number of individuals in its TCR sequencing and HLA analysis was relatively small.

An amount of RNA that ranged from roughly 0.45 to 1 ug was reverse transcribed with random hexamers. It was immunoSEQ multiplex PCR that amplified TCR beta CDR3 across 54 Vbeta and 13 Jbeta. TCRdb analysed the immunoSEQ multiplex PCR reads with MiXCR anew, one entry per CDR3 protein. The sample shows 160,000 or so distinct CDR3 sequences, about 94% of them seen only once. The table lists this clonotype with a count of one. Its antigen remains unknown. The sample taken for sequencing was CD8+ T cells from PBMCs. This sequence originates from a human donor with multiple sclerosis.

The CDR3 here is CASSLLPDGTYEQYF. Here the CDR3 DNA reads TGCGCCAGCAGCCTCCTACCGGACGGGACCTACGAGCAGTACTTC. This chain joins TRBV5-1 and TRBJ2-7, with D perhaps matching TRBD2 (5 bases). Trimming shortened V by 4 bases and J by 2 bases, and 16 bases separated the two germline ends. Germline values: CDR1 SGHRS, CDR2 YFSETQ. This CDR3 has 15 amino acids.